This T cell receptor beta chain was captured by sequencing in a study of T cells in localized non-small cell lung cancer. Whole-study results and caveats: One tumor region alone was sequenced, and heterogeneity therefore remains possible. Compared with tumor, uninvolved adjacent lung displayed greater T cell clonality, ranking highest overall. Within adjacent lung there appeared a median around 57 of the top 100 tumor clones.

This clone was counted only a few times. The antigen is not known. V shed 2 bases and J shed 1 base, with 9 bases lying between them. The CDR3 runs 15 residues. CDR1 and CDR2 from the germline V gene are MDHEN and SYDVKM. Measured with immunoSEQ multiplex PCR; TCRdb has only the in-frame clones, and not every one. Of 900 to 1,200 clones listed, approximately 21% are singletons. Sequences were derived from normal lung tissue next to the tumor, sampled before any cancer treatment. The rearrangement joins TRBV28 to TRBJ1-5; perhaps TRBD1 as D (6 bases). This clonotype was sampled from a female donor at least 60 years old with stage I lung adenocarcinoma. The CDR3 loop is CASSLKGGSNQPQHF. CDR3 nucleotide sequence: TGTGCCAGCAGTTTAAAAGGGGGAAGCAATCAGCCCCAGCATTTT.